This T cell receptor beta chain was sequenced for a study of T cells in Graves' hyperthyroidism and ophthalmopathy (dated 2019 in TCRdb). Regarding the research as a whole: Peripheral blood samples were taken at the time of initial diagnosis, prior to any treatment. TCR V-J signatures able to tell the groups apart were searched for in a discovery cohort of more than 90 patients, of whom approximately 40 had Graves' ophthalmopathy and about 60 had stable Graves' hyperthyroidism. Prospective prediction of ophthalmopathy was tested in an independent validation cohort of 18 to 20 hyperthyroidism patients and 17 patients who later progressed to ophthalmopathy. The 95 to 100 discovery patients were randomly divided into training and test sets at a 7:3 ratio. The study also compared thyroid tissue and blood T-cell repertoires from 5 to 7 Graves' hyperthyroidism patients. Once sampling was done, hyperthyroidism patients were given methimazole at a starting dose of 30 mg daily, whereas ophthalmopathy patients were given high-dose intravenous methylprednisolone. TCR Vbeta CDR3 sequencing of some 140 peripheral blood samples (under 45 ophthalmopathy, roughly 72 hyperthyroidism and some 17 progressor patients) is reported in the paper. Summary of the overall study and its limitations: In validation, the model predicted progression to ophthalmopathy a median of around 6.5 months before onset, with about 67% sensitivity and around 76% specificity. Most expanded thyroid clonotypes (frequency above 0.001) were also found in blood, which suggests that blood repertoires may mirror thyroid immune responses. No statistical method was used to set the sample size in advance, and investigators knew the group allocation. A model built on a 13 V-J signature distinguished ophthalmopathy from stable hyperthyroidism, reaching around 87% sensitivity and about 81% specificity in cross-validation and 80%/75% in testing.

This clonotype was seen repeatedly, ten times or more. What this receptor recognizes is not known. Within one base of it there is no much larger clone, and no base qualities were kept. The germline V gene (reference sequence) supplies CDR1 DFQATT and CDR2 SNEGSKA. The V and J ends are trimmed by 0 bases and 2 bases, leaving 10 bases between them. From cysteine to phenylalanine, the CDR3 is 15 amino acids long. The only DNA kept is the CDR3, 45 bases in frame from the first base. A patient counted as having stable Graves' hyperthyroidism if no progression to ophthalmopathy occurred over 18 months of follow-up. The hyperthyroidism patients were between 18 and 65 years old and newly diagnosed, with a disease duration of less than 2 months. The study excluded patients with uncontrolled infections, other autoimmune diseases, pregnancy or lactation. Diagnoses relied on clinical symptoms, serum thyroxine and TRAb, thyroid ultrasound and orbital computed tomography. PBMCs were isolated from roughly 10 ml of fresh peripheral blood by Ficoll-Paque density gradient centrifugation. Trizol reagent was used to extract total RNA, and RNA quality was then checked on an Agilent 2100 Bioanalyzer.

Amplification of TCR beta CDR3 regions was carried out from RNA transcripts. The first round of RT-PCR for the TCR CDR3 was performed with the HTBI primer set and the Qiagen OneStep RT-PCR kit. Libraries were constructed in a second round of multiplex PCR, after which size selection and purification were performed. Sequencing of the libraries was done on an Illumina HiSeq2000 using paired-end 100 bp reads. For the original study's pipeline: SOAPnuke was used to process the raw data, removing reads that contained adapters or uncalled bases, had a mean Phred below 15, or lacked an exact match to the constant primer or identifier. High-quality paired reads were merged using COPE v1.2.5, and each unique nucleotide sequence was defined as a clonotype. MiTCR v1.1 was used to align the clonotypes against IMGT TRBV, TRBD and TRBJ reference segments. Only V-J combinations with frequency above 0.0001, covering roughly 99% of repertoires, were analysed. The TCS score was defined as F50 (clonal expansion) divided by E x V (chaos), with BLOSUM62-based TCRdist calculated between CDR3 peptides within each V-J. Welch's t-statistics and random forest reduced around 510 V-J features to 13, which were used in a naive Bayes classifier (R e1071). The public reads were run again by TCRdb, first through fastp at Q25 and then through MiXCR, and only productive beta chains were kept. Rows with a matching CDR3 protein are joined into one entry that keeps the most common DNA and genes. TCRdb, not the original authors, processed these V and J calls. This sample lists approximately 610,000 distinct CDR3 sequences; about a sixth were detected once. Of the sample, 15% to 20% falls within the top ten clones.

The chain couples TRBV20-1 to TRBJ2-2, with the D gene call left open. The specimen was blood. The TCR was taken from a woman under 30 with Graves' hyperthyroidism. The sequenced DNA is TGCAGTGCTAGAGATGCCAGGTTTAACACCGGGGAGCTGTTTTTT. Its amino acids are CSARDARFNTGELFF.